Given below is one T cell receptor (beta chain) in context. Its antigen has not been determined. The sample holds no much larger clone one base away, and base qualities are not on file. V is cut by 3 bases and J by 7 bases, and the space between the germline ends is 10 bases. Reading the germline V gene (reference sequence) gives CDR1 SEHNR and CDR2 FQNEAQ. From cysteine to phenylalanine, the CDR3 is 13 amino acids long. Only the CDR3 part of the read is kept: 39 bases, read in frame from the first base. The data originate from a study of CD8+ T cells in alopecia areata (dated by TCRdb to 2016 to 2019). About the full investigation: Treated patients were enrolled in an open-label pilot trial of oral tofacitinib at 5 to 10 mg twice daily for moderate-to-severe alopecia areata. Patients stayed on tofacitinib for 6 to 18 months and then had 6 months of follow-up off drug so that delayed response and recurrence could be assessed. The SALT score, which quantifies the percentage of affected scalp surface area, was used to measure disease severity in treated patients. The study used high-throughput TCRbeta sequencing to examine T cell clonal expansion in alopecia areata, in both the C3H/HeJ mouse model and human patients. On the human side, TCRbeta sequencing was run on scalp tissue and on sorted CD4+ and CD8+ peripheral blood T cells from healthy controls and from alopecia areata patients with either patchy or totalis/universalis disease. Patients on tofacitinib were biopsied at baseline and after 4 and 24 weeks of treatment, and several of the patients also had a later scalp biopsy. Scalp clonality was compared among normal scalp (n=4), patchy alopecia areata scalp (n=8), and alopecia totalis/universalis scalp (n=8). RNA was extracted with the PAXgene miRNA kit for fixed scalp, the miRNeasy kit for PBMCs, and the RNeasy kit for mouse skin. Amplification of TCRbeta CDR3 regions was done by immunoSEQ multiplex PCR using 35 Vbeta forward primers and 13 Jbeta reverse primers.

The library was produced with the immunoSEQ multiplex PCR assay. For TCR sequencing, RNA was extracted from every sample and reverse transcribed into cDNA to serve as template. First-strand cDNA was synthesized with SuperScript III using a 2:1 mix of oligo-dT and random hexamers. A synthetic immune receptor repertoire was used to assess amplification bias, and residual bias was removed computationally. As for how the authors treated the data: Raw reads were preprocessed to remove errors, and CDR3 was defined by IMGT conventions from the conserved cysteine to phenylalanine. Clonality was computed as 1 minus the Shannon entropy, with the entropy normalized by log2 of the number of productive unique TCRs. Whether scalp clones were CD4 or CD8 was inferred by matching scalp TCRbeta sequences against CD4 and CD8 repertoires sorted from blood. TCRdb's version of the immuneACCESS table is confined to in-frame rearrangements and falls short of the full clone set. An unresolved V gene accounts for under half of the shortfall where checked; the remainder is of unknown origin. That table furnishes V, J and clone size, whereas the DNA furnished D and trimming. This sample is represented by approximately 140,000 clones; roughly 86% of them were singletons. The ten top clones hold approximately 13% of the sample.

Per the publication, the time point label means: around 4 weeks on oral tofacitinib. Reading the label with the study, this specimen's treatment or condition is: oral pan-JAK inhibitor, 5-10 mg twice daily. Lesional scalp punch biopsies and peripheral blood were collected from alopecia areata patients. PBMCs were isolated by density centrifugation and stained for CD3, CD4 and CD8, and CD4+ and CD8+ T cells were sorted on a FACSAria. Paper-wide results and their limitations: Compared with normal scalp, lesional scalp had higher clonality and more expanded CD8+ clones, particularly in alopecia totalis/universalis, a pattern that suggests antigenic drive. With tofacitinib, both scalp clonality and the number of expanded CD8+ clones among the top 100 scalp clones went down significantly. The treated cohort was small, with a single nonresponder, so links between baseline CD8+ expansion and response need larger studies. Shared TCR sequences between patients were less evident than in mice, which may be partly attributable to HLA diversity in the patient population. Resident alphabeta T cells in normal human skin are also sequenced, complicating scalp TCR repertoire analysis, unlike mouse skin dominated by gammadelta T cells. During tofacitinib treatment, many expanded lesional clones remained in scalp and blood, and this persistence may partly explain relapse after treatment is stopped.

The source is a human donor with alopecia areata. The rearrangement combines TRBV7-9 with TRBJ2-1; the D gene is perhaps TRBD2, from 6 matching bases. Sequencing was performed on CD8+ T cells sorted from blood, taken at week 4, from a patient treated with tofacitinib. The CDR3 is CASSFSGLNEQFF. The nucleotide sequence reads as follows: TGTGCCAGCAGCTTTAGCGGCTTGAATGAGCAGTTCTTC.